The T cell receptor beta chain under discussion was sequenced for a study of early stage breast cancer tumors. Study-level results: Compared with adjacent normal breast tissue, tumors showed 2.5 to 3-fold greater T cell density and higher clonality.

Turning to this clone: Its antigen is unknown.

Data came from immunoSEQ multiplex PCR; TCRdb stores just in-frame clones and leaves some out. The sample lists roughly 19,000 clones; 75% to 80% were seen once. V lost 4 bases and J lost 11, with 12 bases in between. CDR1 is SGHTA, CDR2 FQGTGA, per germline. CDR3 length: 11 amino acids. V is TRBV7-3 and J is TRBJ2-7; perhaps TRBD2 as D (5 bases). This clonotype was sampled from a person between 55 and 69 years old with breast cancer. The material sequenced was blood. The CDR3 region has the DNA TGTGCCAGCAGCTCCGGGGAAGGAAAGTACTTC. Its translation is CASSSGEGKYF.